The following is a T cell receptor beta chain sequence with its context. The antigen remains unidentified. The data belong to a study of T cells expressing NK-cell markers. In the study overall: CD3+CD56+NKG2C+, CD3+CD56+NKG2C- and CD3+CD56-NKG2C+ T cells, once sorted, supplied the TCR beta repertoires. In the group of eight sequenced donors, seven were HCMV-seropositive and one was seronegative.

General study points: Of CD8+ T cells, 1.0-7.0% belonged to dominant NKG2C+ clonotypes in five to seven donors. Similarly, these clonotypes led the CD3+CD56-NKG2C+ fraction as well in several donors.

TCRdb reprocessed the 5' RACE reads and stores each CDR3 protein as one record, lacking DNA. This sample's table has roughly 380,000 distinct CDR3 sequences. Germline assignment: CDR1 MNHEY and CDR2 SVGAGI. This CDR3 is built from 15 residues. This receptor was obtained from a man aged 18-75 years in good health. The sequencing sample was made of blood T cells: a sorted CD56 or NKG2C T cell subset, CD4+ or CD8+ T cells, or bulk PBMC T cells (not recorded which). The chain couples TRBV6-5 to TRBJ2-1; TCRdb outputs TRBD1, but without DNA this stays unchecked. The chain's CDR3 is CASSYTGTGDNEQFF.